This is a list of T cell receptor beta chains from one sample in a study of blood T cell repertoires in COVID-19. Sequencing used immunoSEQ multiplex PCR; TCRdb keeps in-frame clones, though not all of them. The sample consists of 240,000 or so clones, roughly four fifths of them appearing once. The sequenced sample consisted of peripheral blood. Receptors were obtained from a woman under 30 with acute or convalescent COVID-19. The CDR3 runs from the conserved cysteine through the conserved F or W. D genes are given only for firm matches. Where a row states a size, it is once, few, many or the class of an expanded clone; other rows omit it.

V gene	clone size	D gene	J gene	CDR3 DNA	CDR3 protein
TRBV5-6	once	TRBD2	TRBJ2-7	TGTGCCAGCAGCTCCTTAGCGGGAGGCCCTTCCTACGAGCAGTACTTC	CASSSLAGGPSYEQYF
TRBV28	.	.	TRBJ2-5	TGTGCCAGCAGTTTGCAGGTGAAGACCCAGTACTTC	CASSLQVKTQYF
TRBV10-3	.	.	TRBJ2-7	TGTGCCATCAGTGAGGGGGGCAGGCACTACGAGCAGTACTTC	CAISEGGRHYEQYF
TRBV6-2/TRBV6-3	.	TRBD2	TRBJ2-1	TGTGCCAGCAGTTACACACTAGCGGGAGGGTACAATGAGCAGTTCTTC	CASSYTLAGGYNEQFF
TRBV11-2	.	TRBD1	TRBJ1-3	TGTGCCAGCACCTTGACAGGGAACGGAAACACCATATATTTT	CASTLTGNGNTIYF
TRBV27	few	TRBD2	TRBJ2-7	TGTGCCAGCAGCAAGCTAGCGGCCTACGAGCAGTACTTC	CASSKLAAYEQYF
TRBV4-2	.	TRBD1	TRBJ1-3	TGTGCCAGCAGCCAAGGGAACTTTTTTCCCGGACAGGGGCGAAACACCATATATTTT	CASSQGNFFPGQGRNTIYF
TRBV4-1	once	TRBD1	TRBJ2-3	TGCGCCAGCAGCCAAAACAGGGGGTATTACACAGATACGCAGTATTTT	CASSQNRGYYTDTQYF
TRBV29-1	.	TRBD1	TRBJ2-1	TGCAGCGTTGGGACAGGGAACAATGAGCAGTTCTTC	CSVGTGNNEQFF
TRBV27	.	TRBD1	TRBJ1-4	TGTGCCAGCAGTGGACAGGGGTTGGGCGAAAAACTGTTTTTT	CASSGQGLGEKLFF
TRBV14	.	.	TRBJ1-2	TGTGCCAGCAGCCAAGATCTCGGTGGCTACACCTTC	CASSQDLGGYTF
TRBV4-2	.	.	TRBJ1-2	TGTGCCAGCAGCCAAGAAGCCCTTCCAAGTAACTATGGCTACACCTTC	CASSQEALPSNYGYTF
TRBV30	.	TRBD2	TRBJ2-7	TGTGCCGTGACGGGACTAGCGGCCTCCTACGAGCAGTACTTC	CAVTGLAASYEQYF
TRBV30	.	.	TRBJ1-1	TGTGCCTGGAGAACAGGGCCGAACACTGAAGCTTTCTTT	CAWRTGPNTEAFF
TRBV7-2	.	.	TRBJ1-5	TGTGCCAGCAGCTCACAGGGTTGGGGAAATCAGCCCCAGCATTTT	CASSSQGWGNQPQHF
TRBV5-5	.	.	TRBJ2-7	TGTGCCAGCAGCTTGGGGGACAACTACGAGCAGTACTTC	CASSLGDNYEQYF
TRBV19	few	.	TRBJ1-1	TGTGCCAGTAGTGCCTGGGCAGACACTGAAGCTTTCTTT	CASSAWADTEAFF
TRBV6-6	.	.	TRBJ2-7	TGTGCCAGCAGTTACCGGGAGTTCTACGAGCAGTACTTC	CASSYREFYEQYF
TRBV12-5	.	TRBD2	TRBJ2-1	TGTGCTAGTGGCGAGACGACTAGCGGGAGGAATGAGCAGTTCTTC	CASGETTSGRNEQFF
TRBV30	.	TRBD1	TRBJ1-3	TGTGCCGTACAGGGGAGCCCTGGAAACACCATATATTTT	CAVQGSPGNTIYF
TRBV6-4	few	TRBD1	TRBJ1-1	TGTGCCAGCAGTGGCCGGGACAGGGGTTTTGGACCTGAAGCTTTCTTT	CASSGRDRGFGPEAFF
TRBV19	few	TRBD2	TRBJ2-7	TGTGCCAGTAGTATGGGGGGGACCGAGCAGTACTTC	CASSMGGTEQYF
TRBV25-1	.	TRBD2	TRBJ2-7	TGTGCCAGCAGTGCCGAGGGACTAGCGGGAGGGCTTCTCTACGAGCAGTACTTC	CASSAEGLAGGLLYEQYF
TRBV9	.	TRBD1	TRBJ2-1	TGTGCCAGCAGCGTAGGACGTGGGACAGGGCAGTTCTTC	CASSVGRGTGQFF
TRBV6-1	few	TRBD2	TRBJ2-1	TGTGCCAGCAGTGAAGGACTAGCGGGAGGTTTTGAGCAGTTCTTC	CASSEGLAGGFEQFF
TRBV4-3	.	.	TRBJ1-1	TGCGCCAGCAGCCAACTGGGAGGCACTGAAGCTTTCTTT	CASSQLGGTEAFF
TRBV6-2/TRBV6-3	.	.	TRBJ1-2	TGTGCCAGCAGTTACGCCAAGACTCGAACCTATGGCTACACCTTC	CASSYAKTRTYGYTF
TRBV2	.	.	TRBJ1-5	TGTGCCAGCAGTGAAGCGTCAGGGAGCAATCAGCCCCAGCATTTT	CASSEASGSNQPQHF
TRBV7-9	.	.	TRBJ1-2	TGTGCCAGCAGCTTAGAAACAGGATATGGCTACACCTTC	CASSLETGYGYTF
TRBV11-3	.	TRBD2	TRBJ2-1	TGTGCCAGCAGCCGGGGGGAGCACTGGAGGGGCTACAATGAGCAGTTCTTC	CASSRGEHWRGYNEQFF
TRBV4-1	.	.	TRBJ2-7	TGCGCCAGCAGCCAAGTGTTCCCTCCGGAGGGGTACGAGCAGTACTTC	CASSQVFPPEGYEQYF
TRBV5-6	.	TRBD1	TRBJ1-2	TGTGCCAGCAGCACGGTACAGGGGGGCTACACCTTC	CASSTVQGGYTF
TRBV25-1	.	.	TRBJ2-6	TGTGCCGCCGGGCTAGCGGGGGCCAACGTCCTGACTTTC	CAAGLAGANVLTF
TRBV29-1	.	TRBD1	TRBJ2-7	TGCAGCGTTGATAAAGGGACAGGGGGCTTTTCCTACGAGCAGTACTTC	CSVDKGTGGFSYEQYF
TRBV24-1	.	.	TRBJ2-5	TGTGCCACCAGTGACCCCCGGACTCCCCAAGAGACCCAGTACTTC	CATSDPRTPQETQYF
TRBV25-1	.	TRBD1	TRBJ1-5	TGTGCCAGCACCAGGGGGGACAATCAGCCCCAGCATTTT	CASTRGDNQPQHF
TRBV7-6	.	.	TRBJ2-1	TGTGCCAGCAGCTTAGGGGGAGGGGGCTACAATGAGCAGTTCTTC	CASSLGGGGYNEQFF
TRBV10-3	.	TRBD2	TRBJ2-3	TGTGCCATCAGGATAAGCGGGGAGGGGGATACGCAGTATTTT	CAIRISGEGDTQYF
TRBV11-3	.	.	TRBJ2-7	TGTGCCAGCAGCGCACAGGGCGACGAGCAGTACTTC	CASSAQGDEQYF
TRBV11-1	.	TRBD2	TRBJ2-7	TGTGCCAGCAGCTTCCCCCTAGCGGGTAAGGACGAGCAGTACTTC	CASSFPLAGKDEQYF
TRBV5-1	.	.	TRBJ1-5	TGCGCCAGCAGCTTGGATTGGGAGTATCAGCCCCAGCATTTT	CASSLDWEYQPQHF
TRBV7-2	.	TRBD1	TRBJ1-5	TGTGCCAGCAGCTTAGGAGGACAGGGCAATCAGCCCCAGCATTTT	CASSLGGQGNQPQHF
TRBV9	.	TRBD2	TRBJ2-5	TGTGCCAGCAGCGCCCGACTAGCGGGAGAATGGGAGACCCAGTACTTC	CASSARLAGEWETQYF
TRBV18	.	TRBD1	TRBJ2-5	TGTGCCAGCTCACCGGGGACAGTTGATAGGGGCCAGTACTTC	CASSPGTVDRGQYF
TRBV4-3	.	TRBD1	TRBJ1-5	TGCGCCAGCAGCCAAGGGGTAGGGGGCATGAATCAGCCCCAGCATTTT	CASSQGVGGMNQPQHF
TRBV7-9	.	TRBD2	TRBJ2-3	TGTGCCAGCAGCTTAGCGGTCCTAGCGGGAGGGAGCACAGATACGCAGTATTTT	CASSLAVLAGGSTDTQYF
TRBV14	.	.	TRBJ1-5	TGTGCCAGCAGCCGCTGGACGAAGGGGGGCAATCAGCCCCAGCATTTT	CASSRWTKGGNQPQHF
TRBV3-1/TRBV3-2	.	.	TRBJ1-2	TGTGCCAGCAGCCAATCTCTCTATGGCTACACCTTC	CASSQSLYGYTF
TRBV6-4	.	.	TRBJ2-3	TGTGCCAGCAGTGTAGGGCAGGGAAGTCCAGATACGCAGTATTTT	CASSVGQGSPDTQYF
TRBV6-5	.	.	TRBJ1-6	TGTGCGACCCGGGTTTACTCCTATAATTCACCCCTCCACTTT	CATRVYSYNSPLHF